This T cell receptor beta chain derives from a study of blood T cell repertoires in COVID-19. Looking at the study overall: The United States, Italy and Spain supplied acute and convalescent COVID-19 samples.

There are 12 residues in the CDR3. V was cut by 4 bases and J by 11 bases, with 12 bases left in between. Germline V gene data show CDR1 as LGHDT and CDR2 as YNNKEL (reference sequence). The table came from immunoSEQ multiplex PCR; TCRdb's copy has only in-frame clones and leaves some out. The table has 220,000 or so clones, 65% to 85% seen once. The sequenced sample was peripheral blood. The clonotype originates from a woman between 25 and 40 years old who had recovered from COVID-19. This rearrangement joins TRBV3-1 (or the pseudogene TRBV3-2) to TRBJ2-1, with no clear D. The CDR3 DNA is TGTGCCAGCAGCCCTGGGCGTGGTAAGCAGTTCTTC. Protein sequence: CASSPGRGKQFF.